The present TCR beta chain was sequenced within a study of radiation and T cells in renal cell carcinoma. Documented time point: blood 2 weeks post-SBRT. The treatment: 15 Gy SBRT to primary tumor, nephrectomy 4 weeks later. Serial blood draws occurred at baseline and 2 and 4 weeks post-SBRT. The patient's renal cell carcinoma had clear cell pathology. Regarding this clone: Its antigen is not known.

Study results and caveats: From baseline, blood top tumor clonotypes peaked at 2 weeks post-radiation.

This table comes from immunoSEQ multiplex PCR, and its TCRdb copy is limited to in-frame clones, with some not included. This sample has some 120,000 clones, with approximately 90% found just once. The specimen was blood, collected from a patient whose treatment included radiotherapy and nephrectomy. The receptor was isolated from a woman aged 70 to 79 with renal cell carcinoma.

The CDR3 loop reads CASTPIRVGSNQPQHF. The CDR3 region has the DNA TGCGCCAGCACTCCTATCAGGGTAGGGAGCAATCAGCCCCAGCATTTT. The V gene is TRBV23-1, the J gene TRBJ1-5, with D possibly being TRBD1 (5 bases). TRBV23-1 is given ORF status, its function remaining uncertain. V gave up 7 bases and J gave up 1 base, with 17 bases separating them. This CDR3 is built from 16 residues.